The sequence of this T cell receptor (beta chain) was determined in a study of shared clonotypes between healthy human individuals. The wider study: Every donor yielded three CD4 naive, three CD4 memory, two CD8 naive and one CD8 memory plate.

The study ran the assay at deep level. Several immunoSEQ plates held equal portions of the genomic DNA taken from each subset. Profiling relied on immunoSEQ multiplex PCR, and the TCRdb table lists in-frame clones only, not all of them. The sample yields 1 million to 1.3 million clones, about four fifths seen once. The CDR3 spans 15 residues. Looked up from germline, CDR1 is SGHNT and CDR2 is YYREEE (reference sequence). The V and J ends lost 4 bases and 3 bases respectively, with 17 bases between them. Study results and caveats: A reduction in generation probabilities was seen for non-shared clonotypes relative to those shared by all four donors.

Comment on this clone: Its antigen remains unidentified.

The V gene is TRBV5-4, the J gene TRBJ2-7, with D tentatively TRBD2 (7 bases). Sequencing was carried out using memory CD4+ T cells from PBMCs. Subset here: CD45RA-negative fraction. This receptor was identified in a man aged 18 to 29 in good health. Some clones in this sample may be carry-over from other donors' samples. The CDR3 DNA reads TGTGCCAGCAGCCGAAGGGGGGACTACCTCTACGAGCAGTACTTC. Protein product: CASSRRGDYLYEQYF.